This T cell receptor beta chain was sequenced in a study of CD8 T cells in ankylosing spondylitis. Comments on this clonotype: The antigen is undetermined.

Regarding the study as a whole: Typical of ankylosing spondylitis blood, it appeared, was a TCR beta motif of eight highly homologous variants. According to the report, clones linked to the disease were significantly enriched in matched synovial fluid samples taken from ankylosing spondylitis patients. Clones that were linked to disease were CD8+ and were relatively rare in peripheral blood.

CDR1 is WNHNN and CDR2 is SYGVQD in the germline V gene (reference sequence). V lost 9 bases and J lost 9; bases outside the gene matches: 5. The CDR3 runs 14 residues. A quantitative 5'-RACE method, one with molecular barcodes, was used to make TCR beta libraries. TCRdb re-derived calls from the 5' RACE reads in MiXCR, one entry per CDR3 protein. The sample consists of some 290,000 distinct CDR3 sequences, about 20% of them appearing once. This sequence originates from a male donor with ankylosing spondylitis or in good health (not recorded which). Source material: blood, either unsorted or a sorted T cell fraction (not recorded which). The chain recombines TRBV10-1 with TRBJ2-1; 16 bases align to TRBD2. For the CDR3, the DNA is TGCGCCAGTGGGACTAGCGGGAGGGCCGGTGAGCAGTTCTTC. It specifies CASGTSGRAGEQFF.